The present TCR beta chain was sequenced within a study of cytomegalovirus exposure and HLA in healthy donors. Study results and caveats: In a later analysis, specific HLA alleles were associated with under 20,000 TCR beta sequences at a 0.05 false discovery rate.

This clone was seen a few times. Its target is unknown. The PCR ran on 60 Vbeta and 13 Jbeta primers. The data were produced by immunoSEQ multiplex PCR, yet TCRdb's version contains in-frame clones alone and is incomplete. The table has around 150,000 clones, roughly 80% seen once. CDR1 ENHRY and CDR2 SYGVKD come from the germline V gene. The CDR3 is 15 amino acids. V lost 6 bases, J lost 0 bases, and 11 bases lay in between. This rearrangement joins TRBV10-3 to TRBJ2-2, with a weak D call TRBD1 (5 bases). The specimen was PBMCs. This receptor was obtained from a man aged 18 to 30 in good health and CMV-seropositive. CDR3 DNA sequence: TGTGCCATCAGCCTAGACAGACCGAACACCGGGGAGCTGTTTTTT. Translating gives CAISLDRPNTGELFF.